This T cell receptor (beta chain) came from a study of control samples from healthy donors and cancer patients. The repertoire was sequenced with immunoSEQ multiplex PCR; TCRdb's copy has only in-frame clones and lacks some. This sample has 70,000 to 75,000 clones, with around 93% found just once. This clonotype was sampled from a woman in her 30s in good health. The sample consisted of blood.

The CDR3 coding sequence is TGTGCCAGCAGTTCCCTAAAGAGCGGGGGTTTGGATACGCAGTATTTT. It codes for CASSSLKSGGLDTQYF. The J gene is TRBJ2-3, the V gene TRBV27, with 8 nucleotides matching TRBD2. The CDR3 sequence is 16 residues long. The germline V gene encodes CDR1 MNHEY and CDR2 SMNVEV (reference sequence). The ends lost 4 bases at V and 6 bases at J; junction bases unmatched: 12.